These 16 T cell receptor beta chains originate from one sample sequenced in a study of CD8 T cells in ankylosing spondylitis. Study-level results: Made up of about eight highly homologous variants, a TCR beta motif appeared characteristic of ankylosing spondylitis blood.

These receptors' antigens are unknown. TCRdb independently ran MiXCR on the 5' RACE reads; one entry per CDR3 protein. The sample includes just under 550,000 distinct CDR3 sequences, roughly 13% of them seen just once. The sample taken for sequencing was blood, either unsorted or a sorted T cell fraction (not recorded which). The receptors stem from a male donor with ankylosing spondylitis.

The sample holds many counts of this clonotype. The J gene is TRBJ2-2, the V gene TRBV15; 9 bases agree with TRBD1. Germline V gene sequence: CDR1 LNHNV, CDR2 YYDKDF (reference sequence). V lost 5 bases to trimming and J lost 6 bases; unmatched junction nucleotides: 7. The CDR3 consists of 15 residues. The CDR3 region is CATSPRDRAAGELFF. DNA for the CDR3: TGTGCCACCAGCCCGAGGGACAGGGCCGCCGGGGAGCTGTTTTTT.

V usage is TRBV20-1 and J usage is TRBJ2-1, with D possibly TRBD2 on 5 matching bases. The CDR3 has 15 residues. Trimming took 0 bases from V and 0 from J, leaving 9 bases between them. Germline V gene sequence: CDR1 DFQATT, CDR2 SNEGSKA (reference sequence). CDR3 sequence reads: CSAREGLRSYNEQFF. The CDR3 DNA reads as TGCAGTGCTAGAGAAGGACTCCGCTCCTACAATGAGCAGTTCTTC.

This clonotype has more than one count but fewer than ten. The gene calls are TRBV7-9 and TRBJ2-5; 7 nucleotides match TRBD1. V trimming: 3 bases; J trimming: 7 bases; junction bases outside the gene matches: 8. CDR1 and CDR2 (germline): SEHNR, FQNEAQ (reference sequence). The CDR3 runs to 14 residues. The CDR3 DNA reads as TGTGCCAGCAGCTTTGACAGGGCCCGAGGGACCCAGTACTTC. Residues: CASSFDRARGTQYF.

This clonotype was seen a few times. This chain uses TRBV20-1 with TRBJ2-3; no reliable D call. Trimming shortened V by 1 base and J by 6 bases, and 14 bases separated the two germline ends. This CDR3 comprises 14 residues. Germline V CDR1 and CDR2: DFQATT, SNEGSKA (reference sequence). The CDR3 sequence is CSARGVNRLDTQYF. The CDR3 DNA sequence: TGCAGTGCTAGAGGAGTCAACCGGTTGGATACGCAGTATTTT.

This clonotype has more than one count but fewer than ten. V usage is TRBV5-1 and J usage is TRBJ1-1; TRBD1 might be the D (6 bases). The ends were cut back, 1 base at V and 0 bases at J, with 10 bases in the middle. The germline gives CDR1 SGHRS, CDR2 YFSETQ. The length of the CDR3 is 15 residues. Here the CDR3 reads CASSLSGQVNTEAFF. The CDR3 DNA sequence: TGCGCCAGCAGCTTGTCGGGACAAGTGAACACTGAAGCTTTCTTT.

This clonotype was counted a few times. The rearrangement uses TRBV29-1 and TRBJ1-1; D unclear. This CDR3 region has 14 residues. Trimming removed 6 bases at V and 1 base at J, with 15 bases between. CDR1 is SQVTM and CDR2 is ANQGSEA in the germline V gene. As DNA, the CDR3 is TGCAGCGTCCAGTTCGTTTCAGGGAACACTGAAGCTTTCTTT. It encodes CSVQFVSGNTEAFF.

The chain employs TRBV5-1 and TRBJ2-7; 8 bases align to TRBD2. V was clipped by 4 bases and J by 4 bases; unmatched bases: 10. This CDR3 is 15 amino acids long. Looked up from germline, CDR1 is SGHRS and CDR2 is YFSETQ. This CDR3 reads CASSPTRRGGYEQYF. DNA for the CDR3: TGCGCCAGCAGCCCAACGCGTCGGGGGGGTTACGAGCAGTACTTC.

In this sample, this clonotype turned up a few times. J is TRBJ2-7 and V is TRBV4-1, with D uncertain. The CDR3 runs 13 residues. Trimming took 5 bases from V and 4 from J, leaving 12 bases between them. Looked up from germline, CDR1 is MGHRA and CDR2 is YSYEKL. This CDR3 reads CASSEGPGYEQYV. CDR3 sequence (DNA): TGCGCCAGCAGCGAAGGGCCAGGATACGAGCAGTACGTC.

This clonotype was seen a handful of times. The chain carries TRBV7-9 and TRBJ1-5; TRBD1 matches 9 bases. The CDR3 consists of 14 residues. Trimming removed 5 bases from V and 5 bases from J; junction bases left unmatched: 4. Germline-derived CDR1 and CDR2 are SEHNR and FQNEAQ (reference sequence). The CDR3, as DNA: TGTGCCAGCAGCCGGACAGGGGTTGATCAGCCCCAGCATTTT. Protein sequence: CASSRTGVDQPQHF. Filled out from reference TRBV7-9 and TRBJ1-5, the complete variable domain reads DTGVSQNPRHKITKRGQNVTFRCDPISEHNRLYWYRQTLGQGPEFLTYFQNEAQLEKSRLLSDRFSAERPKGSFSTLEIQRTEQGDSAMYLCASSRTGVDQPQHFGDGTRLSIL.

This clonotype was counted at least ten times. The genes are TRBV20-1 and TRBJ2-1; D uncertain. CDR3 length equals 17 residues. Germline V lookup: CDR1 DFQATT, CDR2 SNEGSKA (reference sequence). The V and J ends lost 3 bases and 8 bases respectively, with 26 bases between them. The CDR3 sequence: CSASEDPVFWIRDEQFF. As DNA, the CDR3 is TGCAGTGCTAGTGAGGATCCCGTGTTTTGGATTAGGGATGAGCAGTTCTTC.

The genes are TRBV3-1 and TRBJ2-2, with a possible D match to TRBD2 (5 bases). Per the germline V gene, CDR1 is LGHDT and CDR2 is YNNKEL (reference sequence). V was clipped by 5 bases and J by 5 bases, with 12 bases between them. There are 14 residues in the CDR3. In DNA form, the CDR3 reads TGTGCCAGCAGCGTAGCGCGAGCGACCGGGGAGCTGTTTTTT. Amino acid sequence: CASSVARATGELFF.

This clonotype was seen more than once but under ten times. The gene calls are TRBV12-3 or TRBV12-4 and TRBJ2-5; D not certain. The CDR3 length is 15 residues. The V end lost 1 base, the J end lost 9 bases, and 18 bases lay between the germline ends. The CDR3 spells CASSLGARSQVAQYF. The CDR3 nucleotides read TGTGCCAGCAGTTTAGGCGCCAGGTCCCAGGTGGCCCAGTACTTC.

The sample holds many counts of this clonotype. The V and J genes are TRBV24-1 and TRBJ2-1, with 14 bases matching TRBD2. Germline values: CDR1 KGHDR, CDR2 SFDVKD. The junction had 17 bases not matched to a gene; V was cut back by 4 bases and J by 7 bases. The CDR3 consists of 20 residues. The CDR3, as DNA: TGTGCCACCAGTGAACAGAGACTAGCGGGAGGGCGTTTATTTAGGAATGAGCAGTTCTTC. This codes for CATSEQRLAGGRLFRNEQFF.

The chain uses TRBV24-1 and TRBJ2-7, with D possibly TRBD1 on 5 matching bases. Germline V gene sequence: CDR1 KGHDR, CDR2 SFDVKD. The CDR3 is 14 amino acids. Trimming stripped 4 bases from V and 1 base from J, with 10 bases between. CDR3 amino acids: CATSDPGQSYEQYF. DNA for the CDR3: TGTGCCACCAGTGACCCTGGACAATCCTACGAGCAGTACTTC.

The rearrangement joins TRBV24-1 to TRBJ2-1; 8 bases align to TRBD1. Trimming took 3 bases from V and 3 from J; bases not matched to a gene: 9. CDR3 size: 17 residues. Germline CDR1 and CDR2: KGHDR and SFDVKD. The CDR3 here is CATSDPLRDRNYNEQFF. The DNA of the CDR3 is TGTGCCACCAGTGATCCCCTTAGGGACAGGAACTACAATGAGCAGTTCTTC.

This clonotype was detected ten times or more. The V gene is TRBV12-3 or TRBV12-4, the J gene TRBJ1-2; the D is unclear. Trimming took off 6 bases at V and 4 bases at J, with 12 bases between the two ends. The CDR3 is 13 amino acids. CDR3 DNA sequence: TGTGCCAGCAGCCCGGACCGCCGCTATGGCTACACCTTC. It specifies CASSPDRRYGYTF.